These T cell receptor beta chains were read from a single sample in a study of T cell responses to AZD1222 COVID-19 vaccine. Sequencing was performed with immunoSEQ multiplex PCR; in TCRdb, only in-frame clones are kept and a portion is missing. The table includes approximately 85,000 clones, about 86% detected once. The sequencing here drew on peripheral blood, taken on day 0 of AZD1222 vaccination. The receptors come from an adult in good health. Each CDR3 is given with its conserved first and last residue. Each record gives: clone size, D gene, V gene, J gene, CDR3 DNA, CDR3 protein. D genes are given only for firm matches. Clone size is not always given. Where it is, it says once, few, many or a class for expanded clones.

NA,NA,TRBV27,TRBJ1-1,TGTGCCAGCAGTTACAGTATGAACACTGAAGCTTTCTTT,CASSYSMNTEAFF
few,NA,TRBV13,TRBJ1-1,TGTGCCAGCAGCTCATACAGGAACACGAACACTGAAGCTTTCTTT,CASSSYRNTNTEAFF
NA,NA,TRBV11-2,TRBJ1-1,TGTGCCAGCAGCTTAGAAAGGGACACTGAAGCTTTCTTT,CASSLERDTEAFF
NA,NA,TRBV7-2,TRBJ1-1,TGTGCCAGCAGCTTAGTGTCAGCAGCTAGCGAAGCTTTCTTT,CASSLVSAASEAFF
NA,TRBD1,TRBV9,TRBJ2-7,TGTGCCAGCAGTGCGGACAGGGACTACGAGCAGTACTTC,CASSADRDYEQYF
NA,NA,TRBV30,TRBJ1-1,TGTGCCTGGAGCCAAGCTCTTGTAGACAGAAAGAACACTGAAGCTTTCTTT,CAWSQALVDRKNTEAFF
NA,TRBD1,TRBV6-5,TRBJ1-4,TGTGCCAGCAGGTATAGAGGGACAGGTGGAGAAAAACTGTTTTTT,CASRYRGTGGEKLFF
NA,NA,TRBV12-2,TRBJ2-7,TGTGCAAGTCGACCCGGGACTAGTCCTTCCTACGAGCAGTACTTC,CASRPGTSPSYEQYF
few,NA,TRBV10-2,TRBJ1-1,TGCGCCAGCAACACCCCGGGTGGCAACACTGAAGCTTTCTTT,CASNTPGGNTEAFF
NA,TRBD1,TRBV6-6,TRBJ1-2,TGTGCCAGCAGTTACACGGACAGGGGGGAAAGTGGCTACACCTTC,CASSYTDRGESGYTF
NA,TRBD1,TRBV19,TRBJ2-4,TGTGCCAGTAGTATCGGGACAGGCCGGGTGAAAAACATTCAGTACTTC,CASSIGTGRVKNIQYF
few,TRBD2,TRBV12-3/TRBV12-4,TRBJ2-7,TGTGCCAGCAAGGCGGGAGCAGTTTACGAGCAGTACTTC,CASKAGAVYEQYF
once,TRBD1,TRBV5-1,TRBJ2-7,TGCGCCAGTAGGCCGCGGACAGGGGATTTCTACGAGCAGTACTTC,CASRPRTGDFYEQYF
NA,NA,TRBV30,TRBJ2-3,TGTGCCTGGAGTGCGGGACGGCGCACAGATACGCAGTATTTT,CAWSAGRRTDTQYF
NA,NA,TRBV27,TRBJ2-6,TGTGCCAGCAGTTACAGGGAGTCCAACGTCCTGACTTTC,CASSYRESNVLTF
NA,NA,TRBV3-1/TRBV3-2,TRBJ2-7,TGTGCCAGCAGCCAACCCGGGACCTCCTACGAGCAGTACTTC,CASSQPGTSYEQYF
once,NA,TRBV30,TRBJ1-2,TGTGCCTCGGACAACAACTATGGCTACACCTTC,CASDNNYGYTF
few,NA,TRBV29-1,TRBJ2-1,TGCAGCGTTGGGCAGGGAGGGGGCAAACACCATGAGCAGTTCTTC,CSVGQGGGKHHEQFF
NA,NA,TRBV3-1/TRBV3-2,TRBJ1-1,TGTGCCAGCAGCCAACCCGGGGCCCTGGGAATGAACACTGAAGCTTTCTTT,CASSQPGALGMNTEAFF
NA,NA,TRBV7-9,TRBJ2-7,TGTGCCAGCAGCTTCGCCTCCAATGGGGGCTACGAGCAGTACTTC,CASSFASNGGYEQYF
medium-sized,NA,TRBV4-2,TRBJ1-5,TGTGCCAGCAGCCAAGATCCAGGGACGGGTCAGCCCCAGCATTTT,CASSQDPGTGQPQHF
once,NA,TRBV18,TRBJ1-2,TGTGCCAGCTCACCGGGACCTAACTATGGCTACACCTTC,CASSPGPNYGYTF
NA,NA,TRBV11-2,TRBJ2-6,TGTGCCAGCAGCGCCAGACTCTCTGGGGCCAACGTCCTGACTTTC,CASSARLSGANVLTF
NA,NA,TRBV30,TRBJ1-2,TGTGCCTGGAGTGTGCCAATCCCGGGCGGATTCTATGGCTACACCTTC,CAWSVPIPGGFYGYTF
NA,NA,TRBV7-9,TRBJ2-4,TGTGCCAGCAGCAGTATAGGGCGGGAAGGTGGTGGAAACATTCAGTACTTC,CASSSIGREGGGNIQYF
NA,NA,TRBV10-2,TRBJ2-3,TGCGCCAGCAGTGGCACCTTCACAGATACGCAGTATTTT,CASSGTFTDTQYF
NA,TRBD2,TRBV5-6,TRBJ2-7,TGTGCCAGCGGACTAGCGGGGGCCTACGAGCAGTACTTC,CASGLAGAYEQYF
NA,NA,TRBV5-1,TRBJ2-2,TGCGCCAGCAGCTTGTTACCGCGGGCCGGGGAGCTGTTTTTT,CASSLLPRAGELFF
once,NA,TRBV10-3,TRBJ1-4,TGTGCCATCAGTGCGGGGCCTGGTGAAAAACTGTTTTTT,CAISAGPGEKLFF
NA,TRBD1,TRBV18,TRBJ2-6,TGTGCCAGCTCACCAGGTACAGGGGGAGGCTCTGGGGCCAACGTCCTGACTTTC,CASSPGTGGGSGANVLTF
NA,TRBD2,TRBV27,TRBJ2-1,TGTGCCAGCAGTGCACTAGCGGGAGGGCCGGGTGAGCAGTTCTTC,CASSALAGGPGEQFF
NA,TRBD1,TRBV2,TRBJ1-5,TGTGCCAGCAAGGACAGGGAAGATCAGCCCCAGCATTTT,CASKDREDQPQHF
NA,NA,TRBV6-2/TRBV6-3,TRBJ2-2,TGTGCCAGCAGTCGCTCCATGGCAAGCACCGGGGAGCTGTTTTTT,CASSRSMASTGELFF
NA,NA,TRBV4-2,TRBJ1-2,TGTGCCAGCAGCCAAGATCTAGGCGGTAACTATGGCTACACCTTC,CASSQDLGGNYGYTF
NA,TRBD2,TRBV9,TRBJ2-3,TGTGCCAGCAGCGTTAGGCTAGCGGTAGCACTTAGCGATACGCAGTATTTT,CASSVRLAVALSDTQYF
NA,TRBD1,TRBV27,TRBJ1-2,TGTGCCAGCAGCCCTGGGTGGGACAGGGGGCCGGGTGGCTATGGCTACACCTTC,CASSPGWDRGPGGYGYTF
NA,NA,TRBV15,TRBJ2-1,TGTGCCACCAGCAGAGATAGGGAGGCTGAGCAGTTCTTC,CATSRDREAEQFF
NA,TRBD1,TRBV6-6,TRBJ1-4,TGTGCCAGCAGTCGACAGGGCAATGAAAAACTGTTTTTT,CASSRQGNEKLFF
NA,NA,TRBV7-9,TRBJ2-7,TGTGCCAGCAGCTTAGCCCGGGGCACTGAGTACGAGCAGTACTTC,CASSLARGTEYEQYF
NA,NA,TRBV21-1,TRBJ2-2,TGTGCCAGCAGGCCGTTAGGGCGGTTGACCGGGGAGCTGTTTTTT,CASRPLGRLTGELFF
NA,NA,TRBV10-3,TRBJ1-2,TGTGCCATCAGTGAGTCACGGGGGATCTATGGCTACACCTTC,CAISESRGIYGYTF
NA,NA,TRBV6-5,TRBJ2-5,TGTGCCAGCAGTACGGCAGGGTCGGAGACCCAGTACTTC,CASSTAGSETQYF
NA,TRBD2,TRBV19,TRBJ2-7,TGTGCCAGTAGTATAATCGGGACTAGCCTCTACGAGCAGTACTTC,CASSIIGTSLYEQYF
NA,NA,TRBV7-7,TRBJ1-3,TGTGCTAGCAGTCAGGACCTGGGCGGAAACACCATATATTTT,CASSQDLGGNTIYF
NA,NA,TRBV30,TRBJ1-2,TGTGCACTAACCCAGGGGTATTATGGCTACACCTTC,CALTQGYYGYTF
NA,NA,TRBV5-3,TRBJ1-1,TGTGCCAGAAGCTTGGTGTGTACGGGCCAGAACACTGAAGCTTTCTTT,CARSLVCTGQNTEAFF
NA,NA,TRBV6-6,TRBJ2-7,TGTGCCAGCAGCCAGGGGGGGTACGAGCAGTACTTC,CASSQGGYEQYF
NA,NA,TRBV2,TRBJ1-6,TGTGCCAGCAGTGACCAGGGGAATTCACCCCTCCACTTT,CASSDQGNSPLHF
few,NA,TRBV7-9,TRBJ1-6,TGTGCCAGCAGCTCCTATTCCGCCGTCAATTCACCCCTCCACTTT,CASSSYSAVNSPLHF
NA,TRBD2,TRBV5-4,TRBJ2-1,TGTGCCAGCAGCAACACAGGGACTAGCGGGGGAGACAATGAGCAGTTCTTC,CASSNTGTSGGDNEQFF
NA,NA,TRBV5-1,TRBJ1-1,TGCGCCAGCAGGGGAGACCCATCCGAAGCTTTCTTT,CASRGDPSEAFF
NA,NA,TRBV4-2,TRBJ2-1,TGTGCCAGCAGCCACTCATTGGGGGACTTCCCCAATGAGCAGTTCTTC,CASSHSLGDFPNEQFF
NA,NA,TRBV10-3,TRBJ1-5,TGTGCCATCAGTGACGGCAGGGATCAGCCCCAGCATTTT,CAISDGRDQPQHF